Presented here are 30 T cell receptor beta chains from one specimen sequenced in a study of shared clonotypes between healthy human individuals (dated by TCRdb to between 2020 and 2021). Library preparation used the immunoSEQ multiplex PCR assay. TCRdb provides this immuneACCESS table in a form limited to in-frame rearrangements. Some clones are lacking; in checked studies, under half of them reflect an unresolved V gene, and why the rest are absent is not known. This sample gives around 510,000 clones in total; around 78% of them show up just once. Around 12% of the sample goes to the ten largest clones. Input material: PBMCs. The receptors stem from a woman in her thirties or forties in good health. Some clones in this sample may be carry-over from other donors' samples.

This sequence joins TRBV5-1 and TRBJ2-2; 7 bases are shared with TRBD2. Germline V gives CDR1 SGHRS, CDR2 YFSETQ. The CDR3 totals 15 residues. J was trimmed by 7 bases and V by 5 bases; bases with no gene match: 11. In nucleotides, the CDR3 is TGCGCCAGCAGTTTAGGACTAGGAGAGGTCGGGGAGCTGTTTTTT. Translated, it gives CASSLGLGEVGELFF.

The chain employs TRBV30 and TRBJ2-1, with D tentatively TRBD1 or TRBD2 (5 bases each). The germline V and J ends were trimmed by 5 bases and 3 bases, with 14 bases remaining between them. This CDR3 has 14 residues. Germline V gene lookup returns CDR1 GTSNPN and CDR2 SVGIG (reference sequence). CDR3 bases: TGTGCCTGGCATTCCGGGACGGTCTACAATGAGCAGTTCTTC. It translates to CAWHSGTVYNEQFF.

This clone has a single count. V gene TRBV5-4 combines with J gene TRBJ2-1; 11 bases map to TRBD2. With 4 bases clipped from V and 2 bases from J, the junction kept 8 bases outside the gene matches. CDR3 size: 17 residues. In germline, CDR1 is SGHNT, CDR2 YYREEE (reference sequence). CDR3 coding DNA: TGTGCCAGCAGCCGACAGATAGCGGGAGGGCCCTACAATGAGCAGTTCTTC. Protein: CASSRQIAGGPYNEQFF.

The chain couples TRBV4-3 to TRBJ1-4, with 9 bases identical to TRBD1. Germline CDR1 and CDR2: LGHNA and YSLEER. The CDR3 spans 16 residues. J gave up 5 bases and V 3 bases, and 7 bases lay outside the gene matches. CDR3 nucleotide sequence: TGCGCCAGCAGCCAGTATCGGGACAGGGTAAATGAAAAACTGTTTTTT. The encoded protein is CASSQYRDRVNEKLFF.

On this clone itself: Other DNA sequences within the sample encode an identical CDR3. The chain uses TRBV2 and TRBJ1-1, with D unclear. The CDR3 length is 13 residues. V gave up 4 bases and J gave up 0 bases, with 6 bases separating them. Per the germline V gene, CDR1 is SNHLY and CDR2 is FYNNEI. Here the CDR3 reads CASSGQMNTEAFF. The CDR3 DNA reads as TGTGCCAGCAGTGGGCAGATGAACACTGAAGCTTTCTTT.

The gene calls are TRBV5-5 and TRBJ2-2; D is possibly TRBD2 (5 bases). V lost 3 bases and J 6 bases, leaving 9 bases between the germline ends. CDR1 is SGHKS, CDR2 YYEKEE, per germline (reference sequence). CDR3 length: 13 amino acids. In DNA, the CDR3 is TGTGCCAGCAGCTCGGTAGCGTCCGGGGAGCTGTTTTTT. Its protein product is CASSSVASGELFF.

CDR3 residues: CASRRGVREKLFF. CDR3 nucleotide sequence: TGCGCCAGCAGGCGGGGGGTTCGTGAAAAACTGTTTTTT. The chain couples TRBV5-1 to TRBJ1-4; TRBD1 is a possible D gene (5 bases). Germline CDR1 SGHRS, CDR2 YFSETQ. Trimming left V 5 bases short and J 7 bases short, with 12 bases between. The CDR3 sequence is 13 residues long.

This chain joins TRBV15 and TRBJ2-3, with 7 bases identical to TRBD1. After removal of 3 bases from V and 2 bases from J, the junction contained 8 bases not matched to a gene. Germline V gives CDR1 LNHNV, CDR2 YYDKDF (reference sequence). The CDR3 has 16 residues. CDR3 coding DNA: TGTGCCACCAGCAGCAGAATACAGGGGTTCACAGATACGCAGTATTTT. The encoded protein is CATSSRIQGFTDTQYF.

The chain uses TRBV19 and TRBJ2-5; 8 bases map to TRBD1. Trimming removed 9 bases from V and 5 bases from J; junction bases left unmatched: 5. The V gene's germline CDR1 is LNHDA and CDR2 SQIVND (reference sequence). The length of the CDR3 is 12 residues. The CDR3 protein is CARTTGGETQYF. CDR3 in DNA: TGTGCCAGAACCACAGGGGGGGAGACCCAGTACTTC.

Of note for this clone: This probably arose from a read error, given a far larger clone one base away. This sample also contains other DNA sequences that code for the same CDR3. This chain joins TRBV4-3 and TRBJ1-5, with D perhaps matching TRBD1 (5 bases). CDR1 LGHNA and CDR2 YSLEER come from the germline V gene. The CDR3 spans 15 residues. Trimming left V 3 bases short and J 7 bases short, with 16 bases between. CDR3 in amino acids: CASSQSWQGGQPQHF. For the CDR3, the DNA is TGCGCCAGCAGCCAGTCGTGGCAGGGTGGCCAGCCCCAGCATTTT.

V gene TRBV7-9 combines with J gene TRBJ1-1; 7 bases fit TRBD1. The germline V gene encodes CDR1 SEHNR and CDR2 FQNEAQ (reference sequence). Trimming cost V 5 bases and J 1 base; bases outside gene matches: 4. The CDR3 runs 14 residues. CDR3 in DNA: TGTGCCAGCAGCATCGGGACAGCGAACACTGAAGCTTTCTTT. Amino acids: CASSIGTANTEAFF. The variable domain in full, with the rest retrieved from reference TRBV7-9 and TRBJ1-1, is DTGVSQNPRHKITKRGQNVTFRCDPISEHNRLYWYRQTLGQGPEFLTYFQNEAQLEKSRLLSDRFSAERPKGSFSTLEIQRTEQGDSAMYLCASSIGTANTEAFFGQGTRLTVV.

This clone came up once. The DNA for the CDR3 is TGTGCCAGCAGTCCCGTTGGGGGGAGGGCCTACAATGAGCAGTTCTTC. This sequence encodes CASSPVGGRAYNEQFF. V gene TRBV28 combines with J gene TRBJ2-1; 7 bases match TRBD2. This CDR3 has 16 amino acids. Germline values: CDR1 MDHEN, CDR2 SYDVKM. J was trimmed by 2 bases and V by 5 bases; bases with no gene match: 9.

The chain recombines TRBV6-4 with TRBJ2-2; D unresolved. CDR1 is MRHNA and CDR2 is SNTAGT in the germline V gene. The CDR3 is 12 residues long. V was clipped by 6 bases and J by 1 base, with 3 bases between them. CDR3 coding DNA: TGTGCCAGCAGACAGAACACCGGGGAGCTGTTTTTT. Translating gives CASRQNTGELFF.

Here the CDR3 reads CASSKVGQGGSYEQYF. In DNA, the CDR3 is TGTGCCAGCAGCAAAGTCGGACAGGGGGGGTCCTACGAGCAGTACTTC. The rearrangement links TRBV21-1 to TRBJ2-7; the table's D gene call, TRBD1, was not cross checked with the DNA. TRBV21-1 is a pseudogene segment. This CDR3 contains 16 residues.

The chain carries TRBV29-1 and TRBJ2-3; 8 bases match TRBD2. The junction had 5 bases not matched to a gene; V was cut back by 8 bases and J by 4 bases. The CDR3 extends over 12 amino acids. Germline lookup yields CDR1 SQVTM and CDR2 ANQGSEA. The CDR3 DNA sequence: TGCAGCTTGGGACTAGTCCCAGATACGCAGTATTTT. It is translated as CSLGLVPDTQYF.

The gene calls are TRBV21-1 and TRBJ1-5; the table assigns TRBD1, which was not confirmed against the DNA. TRBV21-1 is a pseudogene. The CDR3 consists of 16 residues. CDR3: CASSKAPGQGNQPQHF. The CDR3 coding sequence is TGTGCCAGCAGCAAAGCCCCGGGACAGGGTAATCAGCCCCAGCATTTT.

The CDR3 nucleotides are TGTGCCAGCAGCCAGGGCCCCACTGGGGCCAACGTCCTGACTTTC. Residues: CASSQGPTGANVLTF. The rearrangement joins TRBV7-3 to TRBJ2-6; a weak D match, TRBD1 (5 bases). The CDR3 has 15 amino acids. The germline CDR1 and CDR2 sequences are SGHTA and FQGTGA. V was shortened by 5 bases and J by 2 bases, with 10 bases between the two germline ends.

This rearrangement joins TRBV6-1 to TRBJ2-7; 9 bases agree with TRBD2. V shed 7 bases and J 2 bases; nucleotides not matched to a gene: 9. Germline loops: CDR1 MNHNS, CDR2 SASEGT. The CDR3 spans 15 residues. The CDR3 nucleotides read TGTGCCAGCATCCCAACCCTAGCGGGAACCTACGAGCAGTACTTC. It translates to CASIPTLAGTYEQYF.

This clone showed up just once. V usage is TRBV28 and J usage is TRBJ2-3; TRBD2 aligns across 14 bases. CDR3 length: 17 residues. V dropped 10 bases and J dropped 0; count of bases not matched to a gene: 9. Germline V gene data show CDR1 as MDHEN and CDR2 as SYDVKM. The CDR3 sequence: CAIAWGLAGVSTDTQYF. CDR3 nucleotide sequence: TGTGCCATAGCTTGGGGACTAGCGGGAGTAAGCACAGATACGCAGTATTTT. The complete variable domain, with remaining parts taken from reference TRBV28 and TRBJ2-3, reads DVKVTQSSRYLVKRTGEKVFLECVQDMDHENMFWYRQDPGLGLRLIYFSYDVKMKEKGDIPEGYSVSREKKERFSLILESASTNQTSMYLCAIAWGLAGVSTDTQYFGPGTRLTVL.

The V and J genes are TRBV5-1 and TRBJ1-2; 8 bases are a match to TRBD1. The length of the CDR3 is 15 residues. Germline values: CDR1 SGHRS, CDR2 YFSETQ. J gave up 3 bases and V 5 bases, and 9 bases lay outside the gene matches. In DNA, the CDR3 is TGCGCCAGCAGGATAGGGACAGGACTGGACTATGGCTACACCTTC. Encoded protein: CASRIGTGLDYGYTF.

On this clone: A far larger clone is one base from this, pointing to a likely read error. The same CDR3 also results from other DNA sequences found in this sample. The rearrangement links TRBV28 to TRBJ2-3; no clear D gene. V was pared by 3 bases and J by 3 bases, with 1 base between. The germline gives CDR1 MDHEN, CDR2 SYDVKM. This CDR3 comprises 11 residues. CDR3 in DNA: TGTGCCAGCAGTTTTACAGATACGCAGTATTTT. Protein: CASSFTDTQYF. Looking up the rest from reference TRBV28 and TRBJ2-3 gives the full variable domain: DVKVTQSSRYLVKRTGEKVFLECVQDMDHENMFWYRQDPGLGLRLIYFSYDVKMKEKGDIPEGYSVSREKKERFSLILESASTNQTSMYLCASSFTDTQYFGPGTRLTVL.

Points on this clone: Other nucleotide sequences in the sample specify the same CDR3. The rearrangement uses TRBV7-7 and TRBJ2-2, with D unresolved. The CDR3 runs 14 residues. Germline V gives CDR1 SSHAT, CDR2 FNYEAQ (reference sequence). V was cut by 1 base and J by 5 bases, with 8 bases left in between. This CDR3 reads CASSLELTTGELFF. In DNA, the CDR3 is TGTGCCAGCAGCTTAGAACTGACGACCGGGGAGCTGTTTTTT.

CDR3 region: CASSLAAQSPADTQYF. DNA for the CDR3: TGCGCCAGCAGCTTGGCGGCCCAAAGCCCCGCAGATACGCAGTATTTT. V gene TRBV5-1 combines with J gene TRBJ2-3; unclear D gene. This CDR3 is built from 16 residues. Per germline, CDR1 SGHRS and CDR2 YFSETQ. Trimming removed 0 bases from V and 4 bases from J, with 15 bases in between.

CDR3 bases: TGTGCCAGCAGTGCCGGACTAGCGGGAGATGGTAATGAGCAGTTCTTC. Translation gives CASSAGLAGDGNEQFF. The chain employs TRBV2 and TRBJ2-1; 13 bases line up with TRBD2. J lost 7 bases, V lost 4 bases, and 7 bases had no gene match. CDR3 length equals 16 residues. CDR1 is SNHLY and CDR2 is FYNNEI in the germline V gene.

This clone showed up just once. The rearrangement joins TRBV5-5 to TRBJ2-7, with 9 bases identical to TRBD1. J gave up 4 bases and V 4 bases, and 6 bases lay outside the gene matches. Germline V gene lookup returns CDR1 SGHKS and CDR2 YYEKEE (reference sequence). CDR3 size: 14 residues. CDR3 protein: CASSVGQGFYEQYF. The DNA of the CDR3 is TGTGCCAGCAGCGTGGGACAGGGATTTTACGAGCAGTACTTC.

On this clone itself: The same CDR3 is also encoded by other DNA sequences in this sample. The CDR3 reads CASSPGSDRFEEQYF. CDR3 in DNA: TGTGCCAGCAGTCCGGGGAGTGACAGGTTCGAAGAGCAGTACTTC. J is TRBJ2-7 and V is TRBV27; possible D gene TRBD1, 6 bases. This CDR3 spans 15 amino acids. CDR1 is MNHEY and CDR2 is SMNVEV in the germline V gene (reference sequence). Trimming pared 5 bases from V and 7 bases from J, leaving 21 bases between.

The CDR3 sequence is CASSRRQEPNYGYTF. The CDR3 bases are TGTGCCAGCAGCCGCAGACAGGAGCCTAACTATGGCTACACCTTC. The chain has TRBV7-9 and TRBJ1-2, with D perhaps TRBD1 (6 bases). Per the germline V gene, CDR1 is SEHNR and CDR2 is FQNEAQ (reference sequence). The CDR3 is 15 residues long. Between the trimmed V and J ends, which lost 5 bases and 0 bases, there was a span of 13 bases.

The chain has TRBV19 and TRBJ2-1; 11 bases agree with TRBD2. The CDR3 runs 17 residues. Per the germline V gene, CDR1 is LNHDA and CDR2 is SQIVND (reference sequence). V shed 5 bases, J shed 2 bases, and the junction held 8 bases outside the gene matches. The CDR3 DNA sequence: TGTGCCAGTAGTTCCGGGACTAGCGGTCGTACCTACAATGAGCAGTTCTTC. This encodes CASSSGTSGRTYNEQFF.

The V and J genes are TRBV28 and TRBJ1-5; D may be TRBD1 (5 bases). The germline V and J ends were trimmed by 3 bases and 3 bases, with 18 bases remaining between them. Germline-derived CDR1 and CDR2 are MDHEN and SYDVKM. The length of the CDR3 is 17 residues. The CDR3 loop is CASSFSRGMRVNQPQHF. As DNA, the CDR3 is TGTGCCAGCAGTTTCTCAAGGGGTATGAGGGTCAATCAGCCCCAGCATTTT.

This clone was counted a single time. This chain connects TRBV11-2 to TRBJ1-2; 9 positions match TRBD1. This CDR3 region has 19 residues. The V segment lost 5 bases and the J segment 0 bases; nucleotides outside the gene matches: 16. Germline-derived CDR1 and CDR2 are SGHAT and FQNNGV. For the CDR3, the DNA is TGTGCCAGCAGCCAAATCAGGGAGGGACAGGGCCGATCTAACTATGGCTACACCTTC. It codes for CASSQIREGQGRSNYGYTF.